Following are 27 T cell receptor beta chains from one sample sequenced in a study of T cells in women clearing cervical HPV infection. The assay was immunoSEQ multiplex PCR, and TCRdb's table has in-frame clones only and misses some. The sample has 20,000 to 25,000 clones; the top ten hold 7.5% to 9.5%. Sequencing used blood buffy coat. The receptors originated from a woman aged 18 to 75 with a cervical HPV16 infection that either progressed to CIN3+ or cleared (not recorded which).

As concerns this clone: Sequencing ends 3 residues short of the CDR3 end; the germline J gene provides the rest. The chain carries TRBV20-1 and TRBJ2-1; D remains unclear. Germline values: CDR1 DFQATT, CDR2 SNEGSKA (reference sequence). V shed 4 bases and J shed 4 bases, with 8 bases lying between them. This CDR3 has 12 amino acids. The CDR3 loop reads CSATVGYNEQFF. CDR3 DNA, as far as it was read: TGCAGTGCTACGGTCGGGTACAATGAG.

Comments on this clone: The read terminates 3 residues before the CDR3 end, so the remaining end is supplied by the germline J gene. V is TRBV7-9 and J is TRBJ2-5; D is unresolved. CDR1 and CDR2 (germline): SEHNR, FQNEAQ (reference sequence). The CDR3 extends over 14 amino acids. The germline V and J ends were trimmed by 0 bases and 3 bases, with 8 bases remaining between them. CDR3 protein: CASSLAYRKETQYF. The part of the CDR3 DNA that was read is TGTGCCAGCAGCTTAGCATATAGAAAAGAGACC.

To note about this clone: Read sequence stops 3 residues before the CDR3 end, and the germline J gene provides the missing end. The J gene is TRBJ1-2, the V gene TRBV30; no clear D. CDR3 length: 14 residues. Germline V gene sequence: CDR1 GTSNPN, CDR2 SVGIG (reference sequence). V lost 0 bases, J lost 0 bases, and 8 bases lay in between. Here the CDR3 reads CAWSVAGPNYGYTF. The sequenced CDR3 bases are TGTGCCTGGAGTGTAGCTGGGCCTAACTATGGC. Using reference TRBV30 and TRBJ1-2 for the parts outside the CDR3, the full variable domain is SQTIHQWPATLVQPVGSPLSLECTVEGTSNPNLYWYRQAAGRGLQLLFYSVGIGQISSEVPQNLSASRPQDRQFILSSKKLLLSDSGFYLCAWSVAGPNYGYTFGSGTRLTVV.

To note about this clone: The CDR3 is cut off 3 residues early in the read; its end comes from the germline J gene. V gene TRBV7-8 combines with J gene TRBJ1-2, with 8 bases that match TRBD1. Germline CDR1 SGHVS, CDR2 FQNEAQ. CDR3 length: 14 residues. The J segment lost 6 bases and the V segment lost 1 base, leaving 4 bases of the junction unmatched. CDR3: CASSLDRGSDGYTF. The sequenced part of the CDR3 DNA is TGTGCCAGCAGCTTAGACAGGGGGTCGGATGGC.

As to this clone: Read data end 3 residues before the CDR3 end; the end is taken from the germline J gene. The chain is built from TRBV5-1 and TRBJ2-7, with TRBD2 as a possible D gene (6 bases). Looked up from germline, CDR1 is SGHRS and CDR2 is YFSETQ. Trimming took 7 bases from V and 0 from J, leaving 11 bases between them. The CDR3 spans 13 residues. The CDR3 DNA, read in part, is TGCGCCAGCGGGCGGGAAAGCTCCTACGAG. Translation: CASGRESSYE. The whole CDR3 is CASGRESSYEQYF.

A note on this clone: The read ends 3 residues before the CDR3 terminus; that terminus is restored from the germline J gene. The chain couples TRBV2 to TRBJ1-5, with no clear D. With 8 bases removed from V and 3 bases from J, the gap between germline ends came to 11 bases. CDR3 length: 13 residues. Germline V gives CDR1 SNHLY, CDR2 FYNNEI. CDR3 sequence reads: CASVRAPNQPQHF. Partial CDR3 DNA: TGTGCCAGCGTGCGGGCACCCAATCAGCCC.

As concerns this clone: The read halts 3 residues ahead of the CDR3 end, with the missing end drawn from the germline J gene. This chain uses TRBV19 with TRBJ2-2; TRBD1 might be the D (6 bases). Germline V gene data show CDR1 as LNHDA and CDR2 as SQIVND (reference sequence). Trimming shortened V by 3 bases and J by 5 bases, and 13 bases separated the two germline ends. This CDR3 comprises 15 residues. Incomplete CDR3 DNA: TGTGCCAGTAGTATTTGGCAGGGGCGTACCGGGGAG. Encoded protein: CASSIWQGRTGE. The complete CDR3 sequence is CASSIWQGRTGELFF.

A note on this clone: The read ends 3 residues shy of where the CDR3 ends; the end is completed using the germline J gene. The V and J genes are TRBV16 and TRBJ1-1; 7 nucleotides agree with TRBD1. Germline CDR1 and CDR2: KGHSY and FQNENV. The CDR3 totals 15 residues. The J segment lost 4 bases and the V segment lost 0 bases, leaving 5 bases of the junction unmatched. This CDR3 is CASSQSYRGGTEAFF. Partial CDR3 DNA: TGTGCCAGCAGCCAATCGTACAGGGGCGGCACTGAA.

As regards this clone: The missing CDR3 end, 3 residues past where the read stops, is filled in from the germline J gene. The chain employs TRBV19 and TRBJ1-5, with TRBD1 matching over 8 bases. The CDR3 runs 15 residues. V lost 7 bases, J lost 2 bases, and 7 bases stayed unmatched. Germline CDR1 reads LNHDA; CDR2 reads SQIVND (reference sequence). The CDR3 sequence is CASKSKTGGNQPQHF. The CDR3 DNA, read in part, is TGTGCCAGTAAAAGTAAGACAGGGGGCAATCAGCCC.

Of note for this clone: The read terminates 3 residues ahead of where the CDR3 ends, so the germline J gene completes it. The V and J genes are TRBV7-2 and TRBJ1-2; weak D call: TRBD1 (6 bases). Germline assignment: CDR1 SGHTA and CDR2 FQGNSA. V lost 6 bases to trimming and J lost 5 bases, with 13 bases between them. The CDR3 sequence is 13 residues long. The covered CDR3 bases are TGTGCCAGCAGGATACAGGGCGAGTATGGC. Amino acid sequence: CASRIQGEYG. The full CDR3 protein reads CASRIQGEYGYTF.

Concerning this clone itself: The read gets to within 3 residues of the CDR3 end, and the germline J gene fills in the rest. This sequence joins TRBV29-1 and TRBJ1-4; TRBD1 aligns across 8 bases. Germline trimming cut 5 bases from V and 5 bases from J; bases unmatched to any gene: 7. The CDR3 contains 14 residues. CDR1 and CDR2 (germline): SQVTM, ANQGSEA. CDR3 residues: CSVRGTGGNEKLFF. CDR3 bases read: TGCAGCGTTAGGGGAACAGGGGGAAATGAAAAA.

A word on this clone: The read ends 3 residues before the CDR3 terminus; that terminus is restored from the germline J gene. V is TRBV10-3 and J is TRBJ1-1, with 7 bases that match TRBD1. The ends lost 7 bases at V and 5 bases at J; junction bases unmatched: 13. Germline lookup yields CDR1 ENHRY and CDR2 SYGVKD. The CDR3 extends over 15 amino acids. CDR3 region: CAITYEGASKTEAFF. CDR3 DNA (partial): TGTGCCATCACCTACGAGGGGGCTTCCAAGACTGAA.

With regard to this clone: The read comes to an end 3 residues before the CDR3 does, leaving the germline J gene to fill in the end. The V and J genes are TRBV2 and TRBJ1-1; tentatively, D is TRBD1 (5 bases). Germline V CDR1 and CDR2: SNHLY, FYNNEI. The ends were cut back, 7 bases at V and 3 bases at J, with 21 bases in the middle. The CDR3 is made up of 16 amino acids. The CDR3 sequence is CASTGIIMVSDTEAFF. CDR3 DNA (partial): TGTGCCAGCACAGGGATAATTATGGTTTCGGACACTGAA.

Note on this clone: The read halts 3 residues ahead of the CDR3 end, with the missing end drawn from the germline J gene. V and J are TRBV19 and TRBJ1-2; TRBD1 agrees at 7 bases. CDR3 length: 13 residues. In germline, CDR1 is LNHDA, CDR2 SQIVND (reference sequence). Losses at the gene ends were 6 bases for V and 7 bases for J; bases not matched to a gene: 8. Incomplete CDR3 DNA: TGTGCCAGTAGGCTACAGGGGCCCGGTGGC. It yields the protein CASRLQGPGG. The full CDR3 reads CASRLQGPGGYTF.

On this clone itself: The DNA ends 3 residues before the CDR3 does, and the rest of the CDR3 is filled in from the germline J gene. The chain combines TRBV20-1 with TRBJ2-7; TRBD2 agrees at 7 bases. CDR1 is DFQATT and CDR2 is SNEGSKA in the germline V gene (reference sequence). The CDR3 has 14 amino acids. The ends lost 0 bases at V and 3 bases at J; junction bases unmatched: 5. This CDR3 reads CSARDPTSFYEQYF. The part of the CDR3 DNA that was read is TGCAGTGCTAGAGATCCGACTAGCTTCTACGAG.

A word on this clone: The missing CDR3 end, 3 residues past where the read stops, is filled in from the germline J gene. The gene calls are TRBV20-1 and TRBJ1-1; no clear D. The V and J ends lost 2 bases and 1 base respectively, with 5 bases between them. This CDR3 contains 12 residues. The germline V gene encodes CDR1 DFQATT and CDR2 SNEGSKA (reference sequence). The CDR3 DNA, read in part, is TGCAGTGCTAGAAATCAGAACACTGAA. This codes for CSARNQNTE. The entire CDR3 is CSARNQNTEAFF.

To note about this clone: The read finishes 3 residues shy of the CDR3 end, and the germline J gene is used to complete it. The chain is built from TRBV7-3 and TRBJ2-7; 8 bases are a match to TRBD1. Germline V CDR1 and CDR2: SGHTA, FQGTGA. The length of the CDR3 is 12 residues. V gave up 5 bases and J gave up 6 bases; unmatched junction bases: 3. CDR3 protein: CASSKGQGEQYF. The CDR3 bases that were read are TGTGCCAGCAGCAAAGGACAGGGCGAG.

Points on this clone: The CDR3 is cut off 3 residues early in the read; its end comes from the germline J gene. This chain connects TRBV2 to TRBJ2-7; the D is unclear. The CDR3 has 14 amino acids. The germline gives CDR1 SNHLY, CDR2 FYNNEI. V gave up 11 bases and J gave up 3 bases, with 20 bases separating them. CDR3 protein: CASFKGSNLYEQYF. CDR3 bases read: TGTGCCTCCTTTAAGGGCAGCAACCTCTACGAG. Variable domain in full (rest from reference TRBV2 and TRBJ2-7): EPEVTQTPSHQVTQMGQEVILRCVPISNHLYFYWYRQILGQKVEFLVSFYNNEISEKSEIFDDQFSVERPDGSNFTLKIRSTKLEDSAMYFCASFKGSNLYEQYFGPGTRLTVT.

As for this clone: The read ends 3 residues early relative to the CDR3; the germline J gene fills the gap. V is TRBV2 and J is TRBJ1-1, with D uncertain. The CDR3 spans 13 residues. Deletions cut 4 bases from V and 3 bases from J, with 9 bases between. Germline CDR1 is SNHLY and CDR2 is FYNNEI. CDR3 bases read: TGTGCCAGCAGTGTCGGAAGGGACACTGAA. Its translation: CASSVGRDTE. The CDR3 in its entirety is CASSVGRDTEAFF.

With regard to this clone: Read coverage stops 3 residues before the CDR3 terminus; the germline J gene supplies the remainder. This sequence joins TRBV20-1 and TRBJ2-7, with TRBD2 matching over 9 bases. From germline, CDR1 is DFQATT and CDR2 SNEGSKA (reference sequence). This CDR3 has 16 amino acids. Unmatched junction bases numbered 9, after V lost 0 bases and J lost 3 bases. Partial CDR3 DNA: TGCAGTGCTAGAGAGGCAGGTAGCGGGAGTTTCTACGAG. Its translation is CSAREAGSGSFYE. The full CDR3 protein reads CSAREAGSGSFYEQYF.

To note about this clone: The read ends 3 residues early relative to the CDR3; the germline J gene fills the gap. The chain carries TRBV6-1 and TRBJ1-3; D gene ambiguous. V was pared by 3 bases and J by 0 bases, with 6 bases between. The CDR3 extends over 14 amino acids. Germline values: CDR1 MNHNS, CDR2 SASEGT. The sequenced part of the CDR3 DNA is TGTGCCAGCAGTGAGATCAGCTCTGGAAACACC. Its translation: CASSEISSGNT. The full CDR3 protein is CASSEISSGNTIYF.

Details on this clone: The CDR3 end falls 3 residues outside the read, so it is completed with the germline J gene. The V call is TRBV11-2, the J call TRBJ2-7; weak D call: TRBD2 (6 bases). Germline CDR1 and CDR2: SGHAT and FQNNGV. The CDR3 has 14 amino acids. Trimming removed 1 base from V and 2 bases from J, with 9 bases in between. This chain's CDR3 is CASSLGGITYEQYF. The covered CDR3 bases are TGTGCCAGCAGCTTAGGCGGGATTACCTACGAG. Variable domain in full (rest from reference TRBV11-2 and TRBJ2-7): EAGVAQSPRYKIIEKRQSVAFWCNPISGHATLYWYQQILGQGPKLLIQFQNNGVVDDSQLPKDRFSAERLKGVDSTLKIQPAKLEDSAVYLCASSLGGITYEQYFGPGTRLTVT.

Details on this clone: The read ends 3 residues shy of where the CDR3 ends; the end is completed using the germline J gene. The chain joins TRBV5-1 to TRBJ2-5, with D possibly TRBD2 on 5 matching bases. The CDR3 is 13 residues long. V was cut by 5 bases and J by 0 bases, with 8 bases left in between. Germline assignment: CDR1 SGHRS and CDR2 YFSETQ. CDR3: CASSSEYQETQYF. Partial CDR3 DNA: TGCGCCAGCAGTAGCGAGTACCAAGAGACC.

On this clone itself: Read coverage stops 3 residues before the CDR3 terminus; the germline J gene supplies the remainder. The chain couples TRBV19 to TRBJ2-2, with TRBD1 matching 7 bases. The germline V gene has CDR1 LNHDA and CDR2 SQIVND (reference sequence). Trimming at V came to 1 base and at J to 1 base, leaving 9 bases not matched to a gene. The CDR3 has 18 amino acids. CDR3 region: CASSIAPPGQVNTGELFF. Partial CDR3 DNA: TGTGCCAGTAGTATAGCCCCCCCAGGACAGGTGAACACCGGGGAG.

Considering frequency, this clone is medium-sized. Read coverage stops 3 residues before the CDR3 terminus; the germline J gene supplies the remainder. The J gene is TRBJ1-1, the V gene TRBV14; 7 nucleotides line up with TRBD1. The junction had 5 bases not matched to a gene; V was cut back by 5 bases and J by 2 bases. Germline V lookup: CDR1 SGHDN, CDR2 FVKESK. The length of the CDR3 is 14 residues. The CDR3 spells CASSLGQLNTEAFF. The part of the CDR3 DNA that was read is TGTGCCAGCAGCTTGGGACAGCTCAACACTGAA.

As regards this clone: The read gets to within 3 residues of the CDR3 end, and the germline J gene fills in the rest. This chain connects TRBV19 to TRBJ2-4, with D hard to call. This CDR3 contains 16 residues. Germline V gene sequence: CDR1 LNHDA, CDR2 SQIVND (reference sequence). CDR3 DNA (partial): TGTGCCAGTAGTATAGATCCGGTACAAACTAACTATGGT. This sequence encodes CASSIDPVQTNYG. From start to end, the CDR3 is CASSIDPVQTNYGQYF.

A word on this clone: With the read ending 3 residues before the CDR3 end, the germline J gene is used to fill in that end. The genes are TRBV20-1 and TRBJ2-5; 8 bases map to TRBD1. The V segment lost 6 bases and the J segment 5 bases; nucleotides outside the gene matches: 8. The CDR3 totals 13 residues. Germline CDR1 DFQATT, CDR2 SNEGSKA (reference sequence). The CDR3 reads CSAVAGGRETQYF. The part of the CDR3 DNA that was read is TGCAGTGCCGTAGCAGGGGGCAGGGAGACC.